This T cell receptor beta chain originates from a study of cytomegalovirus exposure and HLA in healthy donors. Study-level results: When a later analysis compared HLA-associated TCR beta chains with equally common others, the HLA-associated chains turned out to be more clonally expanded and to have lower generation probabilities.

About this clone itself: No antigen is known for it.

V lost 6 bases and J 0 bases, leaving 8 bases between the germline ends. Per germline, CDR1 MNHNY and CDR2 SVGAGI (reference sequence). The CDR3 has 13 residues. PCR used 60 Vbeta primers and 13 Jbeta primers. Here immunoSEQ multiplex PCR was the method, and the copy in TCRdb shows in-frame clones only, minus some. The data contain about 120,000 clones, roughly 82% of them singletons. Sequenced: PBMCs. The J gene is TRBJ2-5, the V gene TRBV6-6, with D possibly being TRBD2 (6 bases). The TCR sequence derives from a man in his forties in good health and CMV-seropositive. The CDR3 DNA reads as TGTGCCAGCAGGCGGACTAACCAAGAGACCCAGTACTTC. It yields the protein CASRRTNQETQYF.